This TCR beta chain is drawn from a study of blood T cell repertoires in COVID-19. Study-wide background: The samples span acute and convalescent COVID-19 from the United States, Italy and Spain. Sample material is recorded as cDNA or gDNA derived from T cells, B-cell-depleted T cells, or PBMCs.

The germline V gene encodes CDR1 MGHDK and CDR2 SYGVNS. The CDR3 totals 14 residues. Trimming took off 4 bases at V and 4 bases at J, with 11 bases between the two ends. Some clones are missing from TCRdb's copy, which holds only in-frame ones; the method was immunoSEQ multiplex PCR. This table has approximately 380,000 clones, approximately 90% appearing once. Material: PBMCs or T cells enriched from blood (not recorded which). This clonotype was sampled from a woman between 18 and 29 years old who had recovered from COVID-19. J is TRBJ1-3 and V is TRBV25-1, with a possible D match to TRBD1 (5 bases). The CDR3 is CASSATSGGNTIYF. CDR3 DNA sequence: TGTGCCAGCAGTGCAACGTCAGGGGGAAACACCATATATTTT.